The next 25 T cell receptor beta chains were all read from a single sample in a study of regulatory T cells in long-lasting Graves disease (dated by TCRdb to 2020 to 2023). This specimen's time point label, interpreted: newly diagnosed GD, antithyroid drugs for less than 3 months. For both TCR sequencing and RNA sequencing, RNA was extracted from PBMCs in TRIzol. The library was prepared using multiplex PCR. This sample was sequenced with an Illumina HiSeq 4000. CDR3 regions were amplified by Arm-PCR with iRepertoire HTBI primers to construct TCR beta libraries. TCRdb's own reprocessing of the public reads used fastp at Q25 and MiXCR and kept productive beta chains. Under each unique CDR3 protein, matching rows form one entry showing the most common genes and DNA. Here the sample has about 540,000 distinct CDR3 sequences; roughly 14% occur a single time. The top ten clones comprise roughly a tenth of the sample.

The same data also contributed to another study, on T cells in Graves' hyperthyroidism and ophthalmopathy.

The specimen was peripheral blood mononuclear cells (PBMCs), collected at new diagnosis, from a patient treated with antithyroid drugs. Receptors originate from a man aged 30-40 years with Graves disease. Donor details come from another sample of the same person, matched by shared clones.

Remarks on this clonotype: A read error may explain this, as a much larger clone is one base away. This chain joins TRBV20-1 and TRBJ2-3; TRBD1 might be the D (6 bases). The J call is doubtful: the DNA matches TRBJ2-1 better. Germline lookup yields CDR1 DFQATT and CDR2 SNEGSKA (reference sequence). The CDR3 runs to 12 residues. The CDR3 sequence is CSAKRGSYEQFF. The CDR3 DNA sequence: TGCAGTGCAAAGAGGGGGAGCTACGAGCAGTTCTTC.

There are many counts of this clonotype. This chain joins TRBV5-1 and TRBJ2-5; D may match TRBD1 or TRBD2 (5 bases each). This CDR3 spans 14 amino acids. Germline CDR1 is SGHRS and CDR2 is YFSETQ. Trimming removed 2 bases from V and 4 bases from J, with 12 bases in between. The chain's CDR3 is CASSFGGIRETQYF. In nucleotides, the CDR3 is TGCGCCAGCAGCTTTGGGGGTATTCGAGAGACCCAGTACTTC.

Many counts were recorded for this clonotype. The chain recombines TRBV12-3 or TRBV12-4 with TRBJ2-7; 10 bases are a match to TRBD1. The CDR3 length is 16 residues. V lost 5 bases and J lost 0; bases outside the gene matches: 7. For the CDR3, the DNA is TGTGCCAGCAGTCCCCGACAGGGGGCGACCTCCTACGAGCAGTACTTC. Its protein is CASSPRQGATSYEQYF.

This clonotype was detected a few times. The genes are TRBV27 and TRBJ2-1, with D unresolved. Germline V gene data show CDR1 as MNHEY and CDR2 as SMNVEV (reference sequence). The CDR3 contains 15 residues. Trimming took off 7 bases at V and 0 bases at J, with 13 bases between the two ends. In DNA, the CDR3 is TGTGCCAGCATTCGAGCCCTAAGCTCCTACAATGAGCAGTTCTTC. Protein sequence: CASIRALSSYNEQFF.

This clonotype was observed a few times. The chain has TRBV20-1 and TRBJ2-7, with 7 bases matching TRBD1. This CDR3 has 11 residues. The trim removed 5 bases at V and 5 bases at J, leaving 3 bases unmatched. CDR1 and CDR2 from the germline V gene are DFQATT and SNEGSKA (reference sequence). The CDR3 is CSASTGNEQYF. CDR3 coding DNA: TGCAGTGCTTCGACAGGGAACGAGCAGTACTTC.

There are many counts of this clonotype. The chain couples TRBV2 to TRBJ2-5; D is possibly TRBD1 (5 bases). Germline CDR1 and CDR2: SNHLY and FYNNEI. This CDR3 is built from 13 residues. V lost 2 bases, J lost 7 bases, and 11 bases lay in between. This chain's CDR3 is CASSETGPGTQYF. CDR3 coding DNA: TGTGCCAGCAGTGAAACAGGACCGGGGACCCAGTACTTC.

The chain employs TRBV11-3 and TRBJ2-1; TRBD2 might be the D (6 bases). Per germline, CDR1 SGHNT and CDR2 YENEEA. This CDR3 comprises 14 residues. Deletions cut 3 bases from V and 10 bases from J, with 16 bases between. The CDR3 sequence is CASSFGGKGDEQFF. The CDR3 coding sequence is TGTGCCAGCAGCTTTGGCGGGAAAGGGGACGAGCAGTTCTTC.

The rearrangement uses TRBV5-1 and TRBJ2-7, with D tentatively TRBD1 (5 bases). CDR1 is SGHRS and CDR2 is YFSETQ in the germline V gene. CDR3 size: 14 residues. Trimming stripped 2 bases from V and 4 bases from J, with 13 bases between. The CDR3 protein is CASSFTGDFYEQYF. The DNA of the CDR3 is TGCGCCAGCAGCTTTACAGGCGACTTTTACGAGCAGTACTTC. Full variable domain (rest looked up from reference TRBV5-1 and TRBJ2-7): KAGVTQTPRYLIKTRGQQVTLSCSPISGHRSVSWYQQTPGQGLQFLFEYFSETQRNKGNFPGRFSGRQFSNSRSEMNVSTLELGDSALYLCASSFTGDFYEQYFGPGTRLTVT.

This clonotype has ten or more counts. J is TRBJ2-5 and V is TRBV12-3 or TRBV12-4; D gene ambiguous. Trimming left V 5 bases short and J 7 bases short, with 11 bases between. CDR3 size: 12 residues. The CDR3 region is CASSETARTQYF. The CDR3 DNA follows: TGTGCCAGCAGTGAAACGGCACGGACCCAGTACTTC.

This clonotype was recorded a few times. The rearrangement links TRBV6-1 to TRBJ2-7; a possible D gene is TRBD2 (5 bases). This CDR3 region has 15 residues. In germline, CDR1 is MNHNS, CDR2 SASEGT. V lost 6 bases and J lost 3, with 18 bases in between. This CDR3 is CASRPAVDGVYEQYF. The CDR3 bases are TGTGCCAGCAGGCCTGCCGTGGACGGGGTCTACGAGCAGTACTTC.

This clonotype was found many times. V is TRBV7-9 and J is TRBJ1-4; D not resolved. Germline-derived CDR1 and CDR2 are SEHNR and FQNEAQ (reference sequence). V was trimmed by 7 bases and J by 7 bases, leaving 13 bases between them. The CDR3 totals 13 residues. The CDR3 DNA sequence: TGTGCCAGCAATGCCGGTGACGGTGAAAAACTGTTTTTT. As protein: CASNAGDGEKLFF.

J is TRBJ1-4 and V is TRBV11-2, with D possibly being TRBD1 (5 bases). From germline, CDR1 is SGHAT and CDR2 FQNNGV. This CDR3 spans 15 amino acids. The V and J ends lost 3 bases and 3 bases respectively, with 11 bases between them. CDR3 amino acids: CASSLEGSANEKLFF. The CDR3 DNA is TGTGCCAGCAGCTTGGAGGGGAGCGCTAATGAAAAACTGTTTTTT.

At least ten counts were recorded for this clonotype. The chain uses TRBV10-3 and TRBJ1-1; a possible D gene is TRBD1 (5 bases). CDR3 size: 14 residues. Germline V gene sequence: CDR1 ENHRY, CDR2 SYGVKD. The germline V and J ends were trimmed by 10 bases and 5 bases, with 20 bases remaining between them. The CDR3 reads CATLEIRQQTEAFF. CDR3 bases: TGTGCCACCCTAGAGATTAGACAGCAGACTGAAGCTTTCTTT.

This clonotype was seen many times. The CDR3 region has the DNA TGCAGCGTTGGACAGGGGGGAAATCAGCCCCAGCATTTT. Translated, it gives CSVGQGGNQPQHF. The V gene is TRBV29-1, the J gene TRBJ1-5, with 9 bases fitting TRBD1. The CDR3 spans 13 residues. The V segment lost 4 bases and the J segment 4 bases; nucleotides outside the gene matches: 2. Germline V gene lookup returns CDR1 SQVTM and CDR2 ANQGSEA.

A few counts support this clonotype. The chain combines TRBV20-1 with TRBJ2-4; D perhaps matches TRBD2 (7 bases). Trimming stripped 6 bases from V and 3 bases from J, with 21 bases between. The CDR3 has 16 residues. The germline CDR1 and CDR2 sequences are DFQATT and SNEGSKA (reference sequence). Written as DNA, the CDR3 is TGCAGTGCCCCGTCGGGGGGCAGGACGTACAAAAACATTCAGTACTTC. Translation gives CSAPSGGRTYKNIQYF.

V and J are TRBV2 and TRBJ2-1; 15 bases fit TRBD2. Germline trimming cut 6 bases from V and 7 bases from J; bases unmatched to any gene: 16. Germline V CDR1 and CDR2: SNHLY, FYNNEI. The CDR3 covers 19 residues. The CDR3: CASSQLDAGLAGGKNEQFF. In nucleotides, the CDR3 is TGTGCCAGCAGCCAACTTGACGCCGGACTAGCGGGAGGGAAAAATGAGCAGTTCTTC.

The table lists this clonotype with many counts. V is TRBV7-2 and J is TRBJ2-7; 11 bases line up with TRBD2. J was trimmed by 6 bases and V by 5 bases; bases with no gene match: 12. The CDR3 totals 16 residues. Germline assignment: CDR1 SGHTA and CDR2 FQGNSA. CDR3 sequence (DNA): TGTGCCAGCAGCCATTTTAGCGGGAGGGCCCCGTCCGAGCAGTACTTC. This translates into CASSHFSGRAPSEQYF.

Ten or more counts support this clonotype. The chain links TRBV20-1 to TRBJ2-7; the D gene is possibly TRBD2 (6 bases). The CDR3 is 13 residues long. Germline V CDR1 and CDR2: DFQATT, SNEGSKA (reference sequence). V was trimmed by 5 bases and J by 1 base, leaving 12 bases between them. The CDR3 region has the DNA TGCAGTGCTTCCCCCGGGGGTTCCTACGAGCAGTACTTC. Amino acid sequence: CSASPGGSYEQYF.

Only a few counts were recorded for this clonotype. The V call is TRBV19, the J call TRBJ1-3; 7 positions agree with TRBD1. The V and J ends lost 10 bases and 2 bases, in that order; junction bases with no gene match: 11. The CDR3 contains 15 residues. Per the germline V gene, CDR1 is LNHDA and CDR2 is SQIVND (reference sequence). The CDR3 bases are TGTGCCACTTCAACGAACAGGGGAGCTGGAAACACCATATATTTT. Residues: CATSTNRGAGNTIYF. The complete variable domain, with remaining parts taken from reference TRBV19 and TRBJ1-3, reads DGGITQSPKYLFRKEGQNVTLSCEQNLNHDAMYWYRQDPGQGLRLIYYSQIVNDFQKGDIAEGYSVSREKKESFPLTVTSAQKNPTAFYLCATSTNRGAGNTIYFGEGSWLTVV.

This clonotype has ten or more counts. The chain recombines TRBV20-1 with TRBJ2-7, with D perhaps matching TRBD2 (6 bases). The CDR3 length is 15 residues. Trimming shortened V by 0 bases and J by 3 bases, and 15 bases separated the two germline ends. Looked up from germline, CDR1 is DFQATT and CDR2 is SNEGSKA (reference sequence). CDR3 nucleotides: TGCAGTGCTAGAGATCAGGGACGGGAGAGCTACGAGCAGTACTTC. Protein: CSARDQGRESYEQYF.

This clonotype was found a few times. This chain connects TRBV5-4 to TRBJ1-2, with D maybe TRBD1 (5 bases). Germline V lookup: CDR1 SGHNT, CDR2 YYREEE (reference sequence). With 2 bases removed from V and 8 bases from J, the gap between germline ends came to 13 bases. This CDR3 region has 13 residues. Here the CDR3 DNA reads TGTGCCAGCAGCTTTTTTGGGACCGAAGGCTACACCTTC. Translation gives CASSFFGTEGYTF.

The chain uses TRBV6-1 and TRBJ2-5; D is undetermined. Deletions cut 0 bases from V and 5 bases from J, with 7 bases between. This CDR3 is 13 amino acids long. CDR1 is MNHNS, CDR2 SASEGT, per germline. For the CDR3, the DNA is TGTGCCAGCAGTGAAGCAGAGGCGGAGACCCAGTACTTC. Encoded protein: CASSEAEAETQYF.

As to this clonotype: A read error is possible here, since a much larger clone lies one base away. The rearrangement uses TRBV7-2 and TRBJ2-7; D not certain. Germline assignment: CDR1 SGHTA and CDR2 FQGNSA. The CDR3 sequence is 14 residues long. With 5 bases removed from V and 7 bases from J, the gap between germline ends came to 18 bases. CDR3 region: CASSPGPPQDEQYF. CDR3 coding DNA: TGTGCCAGCAGCCCCGGGCCCCCGCAGGATGAGCAGTACTTC.

At least ten counts were recorded for this clonotype. The genes are TRBV2 and TRBJ2-5; a possible D gene is TRBD2 (6 bases). Trimming took 6 bases from V and 4 from J, leaving 21 bases between them. The CDR3 runs 16 residues. CDR1 and CDR2 from the germline V gene are SNHLY and FYNNEI. The CDR3 DNA sequence: TGTGCCAGCAGGATGACTAGTCGGAGGGTTGGAGAGACCCAGTACTTC. Protein sequence: CASRMTSRRVGETQYF.

This sequence joins TRBV20-1 and TRBJ1-5; TRBD1 might be the D (5 bases). CDR3 size: 14 residues. Germline V CDR1 and CDR2: DFQATT, SNEGSKA (reference sequence). With 1 base removed from V and 4 bases from J, the gap between germline ends came to 11 bases. The CDR3 DNA reads as TGCAGTGCTAGAGTTGGGGGAAATAATCAGCCCCAGCATTTT. Translation gives CSARVGGNNQPQHF.